This entry concerns a single T cell receptor beta chain. These data are taken from a study of T cell responses to AZD1222 COVID-19 vaccine. Only in-frame clones appear in the TCRdb table, and some are missing; sequencing was by immunoSEQ multiplex PCR. The repertoire has 120,000 or so clones, more than 75% of them found once; the top ten carry roughly 9.8%. This CDR3 contains 16 residues. Looked up from germline, CDR1 is MNHEY and CDR2 is SMNVEV (reference sequence). The J segment lost 2 bases and the V segment lost 3 bases, leaving 5 bases of the junction unmatched. The genes are TRBV27 and TRBJ2-1, with 9 bases that match TRBD2. The TCR sequence derives from an adult in good health. The specimen comprised peripheral blood, sampled on day 0 of AZD1222 vaccination. The CDR3 is CASSLTSGQAYNEQFF. The CDR3 nucleotides read TGTGCCAGCAGTTTGACTAGCGGCCAGGCCTACAATGAGCAGTTCTTC.